The 11 T cell receptor beta chains listed next were all sequenced from one sample in a study of T cells in Graves' hyperthyroidism and ophthalmopathy. RNA transcripts gave rise to amplified TCR beta CDR3 regions. During a first-round RT-PCR of the TCR CDR3, the HTBI primer set was used. TCRdb re-derived calls from the multiplex PCR reads in MiXCR, one entry per CDR3 protein. Here the sample spans about 360,000 distinct CDR3 sequences, roughly an eighth being singletons. The sequenced material came from blood. The receptors derive from a young woman with Graves' hyperthyroidism.

This clonotype was counted many times. The chain joins TRBV29-1 to TRBJ1-1; D is unclear. This CDR3 spans 14 amino acids. The V end was cut by 6 bases, the J end by 1 base, with 15 bases between. Germline V gene data show CDR1 as SQVTM and CDR2 as ANQGSEA. CDR3 amino acids: CSVVRGVTNTEAFF. The CDR3 DNA reads TGCAGCGTCGTCCGCGGGGTGACGAACACTGAAGCTTTCTTT.

This clonotype was observed many times. This rearrangement joins TRBV5-1 to TRBJ2-2; 8 positions match TRBD1. CDR3 size: 17 residues. Germline values: CDR1 SGHRS, CDR2 YFSETQ. J was trimmed by 3 bases and V by 9 bases; bases with no gene match: 16. In nucleotides, the CDR3 is TGCGCCACCAGACACACCTCTCGACAGGGGTACACCGGGGAGCTGTTTTTT. Protein product: CATRHTSRQGYTGELFF.

This clonotype was counted only a few times. CDR3 in DNA: TGTGCCAGCAGCACCTCGAGCGGGAACTATGGCTACACCTTC. It codes for CASSTSSGNYGYTF. The chain has TRBV9 and TRBJ1-2, with D unclear. The CDR3 length is 14 residues. The V end was cut by 4 bases, the J end by 2 bases, with 12 bases between. Germline lookup yields CDR1 SGDLS and CDR2 YYNGEE.

This clonotype was detected ten times or more. V is TRBV4-1 and J is TRBJ1-2; tentative D call: TRBD1 (5 bases). Trimming stripped 3 bases from V and 0 bases from J, with 11 bases between. The CDR3 runs to 15 residues. Germline loops: CDR1 MGHRA, CDR2 YSYEKL. This CDR3 reads CASSHSRGTNYGYTF. For the CDR3, the DNA is TGCGCCAGCAGCCACTCCCGGGGGACTAACTATGGCTACACCTTC.

Only a few counts were recorded for this clonotype. The rearrangement joins TRBV10-1 to TRBJ2-7, with 9 nucleotides matching TRBD2. Losses at the gene ends were 9 bases for V and 4 bases for J; bases not matched to a gene: 22. This CDR3 comprises 18 residues. The germline V gene has CDR1 WNHNN and CDR2 SYGVQD (reference sequence). The CDR3 here is CARAAAGGYLAFCYEQYF. The CDR3 DNA follows: TGCGCCAGAGCCGCGGCGGGAGGGTACCTTGCGTTTTGTTACGAGCAGTACTTC.

This chain joins TRBV28 and TRBJ2-4, with TRBD2 matching 9 bases. Germline V gene data show CDR1 as MDHEN and CDR2 as SYDVKM. Unmatched junction bases numbered 9, after V lost 6 bases and J lost 3 bases. The CDR3 sequence is 16 residues long. The CDR3 sequence is CASRVAGAGIKNIQYF. The CDR3 coding sequence is TGTGCCAGCAGAGTAGCGGGGGCGGGGATCAAAAACATTCAGTACTTC.

This clonotype was detected a few times. This rearrangement joins TRBV7-9 to TRBJ1-4, with 8 bases matching TRBD1. The CDR3 consists of 14 residues. Germline V CDR1 and CDR2: SEHNR, FQNEAQ (reference sequence). Trimming took 7 bases from V and 6 from J; bases not matched to a gene: 7. CDR3 bases: TGTGCCAGCACCCAACAGGGGGGGTATGAAAAACTGTTTTTT. Protein sequence: CASTQQGGYEKLFF.

This clonotype was seen at least ten times. The CDR3, as DNA: TGTGCCAGCACCTGGACTAGCGGGGGATTTTCTACAGATACGCAGTATTTT. Protein sequence: CASTWTSGGFSTDTQYF. The chain combines TRBV2 with TRBJ2-3, with 13 bases fitting TRBD2. Germline V gives CDR1 SNHLY, CDR2 FYNNEI. This CDR3 region has 17 residues. V shed 7 bases, J shed 3 bases, and the junction held 10 bases outside the gene matches.

The gene calls are TRBV18 and TRBJ1-1; D is unresolved. The V end lost 3 bases, the J end lost 11 bases, and 10 bases lay between the germline ends. The CDR3 totals 11 residues. Per germline, CDR1 KGHSH and CDR2 LQKENI. The CDR3 protein is CASSPDDEAFF. CDR3 in DNA: TGTGCCAGCTCACCGGACGATGAGGCTTTCTTT.

This clonotype came up many times. The chain has TRBV3-1 and TRBJ1-2, with a tentative D call TRBD1 (6 bases). Trimming left V 2 bases short and J 8 bases short, with 12 bases between. The CDR3 loop spans 13 amino acids. CDR1 LGHDT and CDR2 YNNKEL come from the germline V gene (reference sequence). CDR3 DNA sequence: TGTGCCAGCAGCCAAACAGGGCAAAGGGGCTACACCTTC. Translation: CASSQTGQRGYTF. Drawing the rest from reference TRBV3-1 and TRBJ1-2, the complete variable domain is DTAVSQTPKYLVTQMGNDKSIKCEQNLGHDTMYWYKQDSKKFLKIMFSYNNKELIINETVPNRFSPKSPDKAHLNLHINSLELGDSAVYFCASSQTGQRGYTFGSGTRLTVV.

The J gene is TRBJ2-2, the V gene TRBV18; D is undetermined. Germline CDR1 is KGHSH and CDR2 is LQKENI. Trimming shortened V by 4 bases and J by 5 bases, and 14 bases separated the two germline ends. CDR3 length: 15 residues. The CDR3 loop is CASSREETSTGELFF. The CDR3 DNA reads TGTGCCAGCTCACGTGAGGAGACTTCAACCGGGGAGCTGTTTTTT.